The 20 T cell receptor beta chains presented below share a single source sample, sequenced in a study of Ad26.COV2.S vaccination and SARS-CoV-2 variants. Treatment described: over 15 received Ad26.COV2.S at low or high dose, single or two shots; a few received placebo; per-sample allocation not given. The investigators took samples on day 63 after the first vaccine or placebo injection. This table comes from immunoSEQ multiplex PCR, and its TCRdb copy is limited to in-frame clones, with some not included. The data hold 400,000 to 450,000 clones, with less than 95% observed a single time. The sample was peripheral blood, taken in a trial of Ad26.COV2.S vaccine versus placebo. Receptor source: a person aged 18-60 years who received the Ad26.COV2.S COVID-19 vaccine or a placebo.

CDR3 nucleotide sequence: TGTGCCAGCAGTTCCAGGGGGGGGCCCTCCTACGAGCAGTACTTC. Its protein is CASSSRGGPSYEQYF. This chain connects TRBV6-5 to TRBJ2-7; D possibly uses TRBD1 or TRBD2 (7 bases each). V was pared by 4 bases and J by 0 bases, with 13 bases between. Germline CDR1 is MNHEY and CDR2 is SVGAGI. The CDR3 runs 15 residues.

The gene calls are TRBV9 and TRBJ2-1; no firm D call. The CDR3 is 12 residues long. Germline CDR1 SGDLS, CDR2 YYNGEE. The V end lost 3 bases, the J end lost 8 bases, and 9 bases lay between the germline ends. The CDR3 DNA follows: TGTGCCAGCAGCGATTCTCGGCATGAGCAGTTCTTC. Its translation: CASSDSRHEQFF.

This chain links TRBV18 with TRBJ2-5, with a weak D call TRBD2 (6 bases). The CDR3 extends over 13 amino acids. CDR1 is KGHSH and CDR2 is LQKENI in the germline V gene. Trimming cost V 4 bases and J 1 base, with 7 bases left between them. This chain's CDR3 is CASSRGVQETQYF. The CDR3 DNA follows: TGTGCCAGCTCACGGGGGGTCCAAGAGACCCAGTACTTC.

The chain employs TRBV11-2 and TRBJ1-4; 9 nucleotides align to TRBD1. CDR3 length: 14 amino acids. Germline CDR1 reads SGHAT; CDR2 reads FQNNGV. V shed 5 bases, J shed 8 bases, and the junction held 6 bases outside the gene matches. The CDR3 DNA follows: TGTGCCAGCAGCCCGGGACAGGGCGGAGAAAAACTGTTTTTT. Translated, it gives CASSPGQGGEKLFF.

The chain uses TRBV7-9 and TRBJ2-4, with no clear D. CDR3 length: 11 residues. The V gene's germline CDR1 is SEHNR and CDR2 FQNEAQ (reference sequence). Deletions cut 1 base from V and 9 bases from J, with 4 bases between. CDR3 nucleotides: TGTGCCAGCAGCTTAGGAAGCATTCAGTACTTC. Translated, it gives CASSLGSIQYF.

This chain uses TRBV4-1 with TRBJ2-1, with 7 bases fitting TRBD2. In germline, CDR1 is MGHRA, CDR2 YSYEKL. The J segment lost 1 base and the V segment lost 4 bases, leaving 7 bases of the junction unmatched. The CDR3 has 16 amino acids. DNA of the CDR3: TGCGCCAGCAGCCCGCCTAGCGGTGATTCCTACAATGAGCAGTTCTTC. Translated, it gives CASSPPSGDSYNEQFF.

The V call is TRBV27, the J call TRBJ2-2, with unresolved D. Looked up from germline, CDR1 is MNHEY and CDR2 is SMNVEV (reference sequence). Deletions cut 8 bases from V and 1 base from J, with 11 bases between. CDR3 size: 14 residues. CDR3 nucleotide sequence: TGTGCCAGCTTTTGGCCGGAGAACACCGGGGAGCTGTTTTTT. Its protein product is CASFWPENTGELFF.

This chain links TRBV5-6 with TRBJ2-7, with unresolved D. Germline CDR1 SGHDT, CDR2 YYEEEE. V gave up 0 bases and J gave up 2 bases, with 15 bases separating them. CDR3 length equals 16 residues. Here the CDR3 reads CASSLVIADSPYEQYF. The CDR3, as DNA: TGTGCCAGCAGCTTGGTGATAGCAGATAGCCCCTACGAGCAGTACTTC.

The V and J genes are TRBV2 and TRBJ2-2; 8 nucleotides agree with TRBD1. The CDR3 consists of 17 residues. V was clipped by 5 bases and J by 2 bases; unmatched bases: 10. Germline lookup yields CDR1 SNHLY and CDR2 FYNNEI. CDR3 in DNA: TGTGCCAGCAGTCGCGTAAGGACAGGGTCAAACACCGGGGAGCTGTTTTTT. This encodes CASSRVRTGSNTGELFF.

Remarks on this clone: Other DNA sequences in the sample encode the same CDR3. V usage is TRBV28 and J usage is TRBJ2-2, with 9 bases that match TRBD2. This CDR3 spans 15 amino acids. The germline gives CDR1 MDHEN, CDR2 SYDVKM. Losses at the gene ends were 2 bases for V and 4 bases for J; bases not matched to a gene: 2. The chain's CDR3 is CASSLAGGPTGELFF. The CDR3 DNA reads TGTGCCAGCAGTTTAGCGGGAGGGCCCACCGGGGAGCTGTTTTTT.

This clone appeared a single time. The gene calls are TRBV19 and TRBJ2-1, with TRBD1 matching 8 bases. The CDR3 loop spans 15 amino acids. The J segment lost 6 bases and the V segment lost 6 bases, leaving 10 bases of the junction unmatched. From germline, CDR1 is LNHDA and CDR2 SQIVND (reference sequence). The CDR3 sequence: CASSNRDRTRNEQFF. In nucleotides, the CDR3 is TGTGCCAGTAGCAACCGGGACAGGACTCGCAATGAGCAGTTCTTC.

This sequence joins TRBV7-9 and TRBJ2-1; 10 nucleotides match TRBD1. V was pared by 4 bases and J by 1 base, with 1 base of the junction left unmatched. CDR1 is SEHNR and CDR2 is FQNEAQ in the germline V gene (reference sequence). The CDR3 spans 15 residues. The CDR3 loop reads CASSSGQGSYNEQFF. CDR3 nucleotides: TGTGCCAGCAGCTCGGGACAGGGGTCCTACAATGAGCAGTTCTTC.

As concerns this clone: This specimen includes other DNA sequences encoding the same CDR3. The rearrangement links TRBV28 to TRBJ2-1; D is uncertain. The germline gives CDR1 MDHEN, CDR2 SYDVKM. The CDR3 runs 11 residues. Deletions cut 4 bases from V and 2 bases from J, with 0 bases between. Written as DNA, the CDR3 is TGTGCCAGCAGTTCCTACAATGAGCAGTTCTTC. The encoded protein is CASSSYNEQFF.

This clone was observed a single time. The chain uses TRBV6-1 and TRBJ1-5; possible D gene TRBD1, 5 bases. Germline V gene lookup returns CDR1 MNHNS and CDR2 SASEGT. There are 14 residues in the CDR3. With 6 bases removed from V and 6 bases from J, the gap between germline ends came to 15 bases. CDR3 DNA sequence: TGTGCCAGCAGCACCGAACCAGGGTTTCAGCCCCAGCATTTT. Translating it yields CASSTEPGFQPQHF.

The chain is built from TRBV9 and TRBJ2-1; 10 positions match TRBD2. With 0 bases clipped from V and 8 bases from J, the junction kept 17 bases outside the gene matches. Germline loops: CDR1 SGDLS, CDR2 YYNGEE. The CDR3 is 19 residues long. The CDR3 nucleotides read TGTGCCAGCAGCGTAGAAGGGGTTTGGGGTACTAGCGGGACTGATGAGCAGTTCTTC. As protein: CASSVEGVWGTSGTDEQFF. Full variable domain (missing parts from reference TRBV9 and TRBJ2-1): DSGVTQTPKHLITATGQRVTLRCSPRSGDLSVYWYQQSLDQGLQFLIQYYNGEERAKGNILERFSAQQFPDLHSELNLSSLELGDSALYFCASSVEGVWGTSGTDEQFFGPGTRLTVL.

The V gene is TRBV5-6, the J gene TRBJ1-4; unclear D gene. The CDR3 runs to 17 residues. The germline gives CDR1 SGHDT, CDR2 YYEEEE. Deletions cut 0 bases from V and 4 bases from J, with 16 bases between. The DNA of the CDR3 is TGTGCCAGCAGCTTGGACGGGTTAGGGTCCGGTAATGAAAAACTGTTTTTT. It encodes CASSLDGLGSGNEKLFF.

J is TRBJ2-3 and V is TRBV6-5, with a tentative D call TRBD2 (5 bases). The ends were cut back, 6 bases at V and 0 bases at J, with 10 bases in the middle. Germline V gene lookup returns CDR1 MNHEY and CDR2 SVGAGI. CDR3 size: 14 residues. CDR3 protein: CASRIGISTDTQYF. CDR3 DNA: TGTGCCAGCAGGATCGGGATAAGCACAGATACGCAGTATTTT.

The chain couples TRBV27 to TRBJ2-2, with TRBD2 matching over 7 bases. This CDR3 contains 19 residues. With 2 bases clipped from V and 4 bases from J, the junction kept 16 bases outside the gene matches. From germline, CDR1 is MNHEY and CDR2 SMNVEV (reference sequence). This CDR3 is CASSLPGVTAGAITGELFF. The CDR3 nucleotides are TGTGCCAGCAGTTTACCTGGGGTTACGGCGGGAGCAATCACCGGGGAGCTGTTTTTT.

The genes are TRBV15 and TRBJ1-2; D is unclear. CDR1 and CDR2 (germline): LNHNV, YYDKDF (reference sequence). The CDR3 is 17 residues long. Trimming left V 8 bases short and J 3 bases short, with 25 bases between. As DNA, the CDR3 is TGTGCCACCCGTTCGGTGTACTATACCCCGGGAGACTATGGCTACACCTTC. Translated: CATRSVYYTPGDYGYTF.

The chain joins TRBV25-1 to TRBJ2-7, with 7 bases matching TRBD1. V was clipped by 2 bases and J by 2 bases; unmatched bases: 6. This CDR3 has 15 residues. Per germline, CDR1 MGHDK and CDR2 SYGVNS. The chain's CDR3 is CASSETGVLPYEQYF. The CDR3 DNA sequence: TGTGCCAGCAGTGAAACAGGGGTATTGCCCTACGAGCAGTACTTC.